A single sample is the source of the 9 T cell receptor beta chains below, sequenced in a study of control samples from healthy donors and cancer patients. Profiling relied on immunoSEQ multiplex PCR, and the TCRdb table lists in-frame clones only, not all of them. In the table there are around 110,000 clones, 80% to 90% of which are singletons. The sample was PBMCs. These TCRs come from a woman between 45 and 65 years old with colorectal cancer.

The chain combines TRBV2 with TRBJ2-7, with D perhaps TRBD2 (5 bases). Germline CDR1 reads SNHLY; CDR2 reads FYNNEI. The CDR3 consists of 13 residues. V lost 8 bases and J lost 4, with 15 bases in between. This CDR3 is CASSPDSGYEQYF. CDR3 nucleotides: TGTGCCAGCTCCCCAGACTCGGGATACGAGCAGTACTTC.

The chain is built from TRBV7-3 and TRBJ2-1; the match to TRBD2 covers 7 bases. Germline trimming cut 5 bases from V and 0 bases from J; bases unmatched to any gene: 4. Germline V CDR1 and CDR2: SGHTA, FQGTGA. CDR3 size: 15 residues. CDR3 DNA sequence: TGTGCCAGCAGCCCCGCGGGAGACTCCTACAATGAGCAGTTCTTC. Protein: CASSPAGDSYNEQFF.

This clone was seen once. The V and J genes are TRBV7-9 and TRBJ1-6, with D unclear. V lost 3 bases and J lost 2, with 5 bases in between. The CDR3 totals 14 residues. CDR1 and CDR2 (germline): SEHNR, FQNEAQ (reference sequence). Here the CDR3 reads CASSLETYNSPLHF. CDR3 in DNA: TGTGCCAGCAGCTTGGAAACCTATAATTCACCCCTCCACTTT.

V gene TRBV12-3 or TRBV12-4 combines with J gene TRBJ1-3; D unresolved. V was shortened by 3 bases and J by 0 bases, with 3 bases between the two germline ends. There are 13 residues in the CDR3. CDR3 in DNA: TGTGCCAGCAGTTTCGGCTCTGGAAACACCATATATTTT. Translation: CASSFGSGNTIYF.

V gene TRBV5-4 combines with J gene TRBJ2-3; a possible D gene is TRBD1 (7 bases). The V gene's germline CDR1 is SGHNT and CDR2 YYREEE (reference sequence). With 3 bases removed from V and 5 bases from J, the gap between germline ends came to 13 bases. The CDR3 consists of 14 residues. The CDR3 DNA reads TGTGCCAGCAGCTCAGGGGGGCGGCAAGATACGCAGTATTTT. This sequence encodes CASSSGGRQDTQYF. Filled out from reference TRBV5-4 and TRBJ2-3, the complete variable domain reads ETGVTQSPTHLIKTRGQQVTLRCSSQSGHNTVSWYQQALGQGPQFIFQYYREEENGRGNFPPRFSGLQFPNYSSELNVNALELDDSALYLCASSSGGRQDTQYFGPGTRLTVL.

V gene TRBV5-4 combines with J gene TRBJ1-1, with D uncertain. Trimming removed 1 base at V and 4 bases at J, with 11 bases between. CDR1 SGHNT and CDR2 YYREEE come from the germline V gene (reference sequence). The CDR3 consists of 14 residues. The CDR3 spells CASSLRRERTEAFF. The CDR3 DNA sequence: TGTGCCAGCAGCTTGAGGAGGGAGCGCACTGAAGCTTTCTTT.

The V call is TRBV6-5, the J call TRBJ1-2, with 8 nucleotides matching TRBD1. Germline V gene data show CDR1 as MNHEY and CDR2 as SVGAGI. This CDR3 contains 15 residues. The J segment lost 6 bases and the V segment lost 6 bases, leaving 12 bases of the junction unmatched. CDR3 loop: CASRDPGQGPNGYTF. CDR3 bases: TGTGCCAGCAGGGACCCCGGACAGGGACCAAATGGCTACACCTTC.

The chain carries TRBV28 and TRBJ2-7; 7 bases align to TRBD2. Germline assignment: CDR1 MDHEN and CDR2 SYDVKM. This CDR3 has 15 residues. With V trimmed by 4 bases and J by 7 bases, 13 bases remained unmatched. The chain's CDR3 is CASSSPGRVTGEQYF. DNA of the CDR3: TGTGCCAGCAGTTCTCCGGGGAGGGTGACGGGAGAGCAGTACTTC.

This chain joins TRBV28 and TRBJ2-7; D ambiguous. Germline CDR1 reads MDHEN; CDR2 reads SYDVKM. With 1 base removed from V and 1 base from J, the gap between germline ends came to 8 bases. This CDR3 region has 14 residues. Written as DNA, the CDR3 is TGTGCCAGCAGTTTATCCCCCGATTCCTACGAGCAGTACTTC. Translation gives CASSLSPDSYEQYF. The full variable domain, its missing parts supplied by reference TRBV28 and TRBJ2-7, is DVKVTQSSRYLVKRTGEKVFLECVQDMDHENMFWYRQDPGLGLRLIYFSYDVKMKEKGDIPEGYSVSREKKERFSLILESASTNQTSMYLCASSLSPDSYEQYFGPGTRLTVT.